Listed here are 18 T cell receptor beta chains from one sample, sequenced in a study of shared clonotypes between healthy human individuals. CD45RO-negative CD8 cells positively selected for CCR7 made up the naive population, which excluded terminally differentiated effector memory CD45RA+ cells. Clones were sequenced by immunoSEQ multiplex PCR, and TCRdb holds only the in-frame ones, with some missing. The sample contains about 2 million clones, around 96% of which appear only once. The sequenced sample was naive CD8+ T cells sorted from blood. Receptor source: a man aged 18 to 29 in good health.

The chain recombines TRBV9 with TRBJ1-5; no firm D call. The CDR3 extends over 15 amino acids. CDR1 is SGDLS and CDR2 is YYNGEE in the germline V gene. Trimming pared 0 bases from V and 8 bases from J, leaving 15 bases between. The CDR3 spells CASSVGLGLGEPQHF. As DNA, the CDR3 is TGTGCCAGCAGCGTAGGTCTGGGCCTCGGGGAGCCCCAGCATTTT.

The chain employs TRBV19 and TRBJ2-5; D remains unclear. This CDR3 comprises 13 residues. Germline V gene lookup returns CDR1 LNHDA and CDR2 SQIVND (reference sequence). V shed 5 bases and J shed 5 bases, with 12 bases lying between them. Written as DNA, the CDR3 is TGTGCCAGTAGTGTTGACATGGAGGAGACCCAGTACTTC. Translating gives CASSVDMEETQYF.

The chain links TRBV7-9 to TRBJ2-7, with 7 bases aligning to TRBD1. In germline, CDR1 is SEHNR, CDR2 FQNEAQ (reference sequence). Trimming at V came to 5 bases and at J to 3 bases, leaving 10 bases not matched to a gene. The CDR3 is 15 residues long. The CDR3 here is CASSPDRQGIYEQYF. The CDR3, as DNA: TGTGCCAGCAGCCCGGACCGACAGGGTATCTACGAGCAGTACTTC.

The V and J genes are TRBV6-5 and TRBJ2-5; tentatively, D is TRBD1 (5 bases). This CDR3 has 15 amino acids. Trimming took off 5 bases at V and 2 bases at J, with 15 bases between the two ends. CDR1 and CDR2 (germline): MNHEY, SVGAGI. In nucleotides, the CDR3 is TGTGCCAGCAGTCCCACTCAGGGTAGTCAAGAGACCCAGTACTTC. Protein sequence: CASSPTQGSQETQYF.

The V gene is TRBV5-4, the J gene TRBJ2-7; unclear D gene. The CDR3 extends over 15 amino acids. Trimming took off 4 bases at V and 0 bases at J, with 14 bases between the two ends. CDR1 is SGHNT, CDR2 YYREEE, per germline (reference sequence). The CDR3 DNA reads TGTGCCAGCAGCCTAAGGACGGCGAGCTCCTACGAGCAGTACTTC. It translates to CASSLRTASSYEQYF.

This clone was seen once. The V call is TRBV5-6, the J call TRBJ2-1, with D possibly matching TRBD1 (6 bases). Germline V CDR1 and CDR2: SGHDT, YYEEEE. V was trimmed by 1 base and J by 14 bases, leaving 22 bases between them. The CDR3 runs 15 residues. Here the CDR3 reads CASSLRSTGPHEEFF. CDR3 bases: TGTGCCAGCAGCTTGAGGTCCACAGGGCCCCACGAGGAGTTCTTC.

The V and J genes are TRBV4-1 and TRBJ1-5; 9 bases are shared with TRBD1. The CDR3 length is 19 residues. Trimming removed 3 bases from V and 1 base from J; junction bases left unmatched: 13. The germline V gene has CDR1 MGHRA and CDR2 YSYEKL. The CDR3: CASSHETGTGSFSNQPQHF. In nucleotides, the CDR3 is TGCGCCAGCAGCCATGAGACCGGGACAGGGTCTTTCAGCAATCAGCCCCAGCATTTT.

The rearrangement joins TRBV7-9 to TRBJ2-3, with no clear D. CDR1 and CDR2 from the germline V gene are SEHNR and FQNEAQ (reference sequence). Trimming cost V 0 bases and J 0 bases, with 16 bases left between them. The CDR3 runs 18 residues. The CDR3 spells CASSLALTPASSTDTQYF. The CDR3 bases are TGTGCCAGCAGCTTAGCGCTGACACCAGCCTCTAGCACAGATACGCAGTATTTT. Full variable domain (outside the CDR3, taken from reference TRBV7-9 and TRBJ2-3): DTGVSQNPRHKITKRGQNVTFRCDPISEHNRLYWYRQTLGQGPEFLTYFQNEAQLEKSRLLSDRFSAERPKGSFSTLEIQRTEQGDSAMYLCASSLALTPASSTDTQYFGPGTRLTVL.

The chain uses TRBV12-2 and TRBJ2-3; the table names TRBD2, a call not compared with the DNA. TRBV12-2 is described as a pseudogene. The length of the CDR3 is 16 residues. CDR3 coding DNA: TGTGCAAGTCGCTTAGTTGTGCGGGGGAGCACAGATACGCAGTATTTT. Protein: CASRLVVRGSTDTQYF.

The chain employs TRBV5-1 and TRBJ2-7; no definite D call. Trimming pared 1 base from V and 2 bases from J, leaving 7 bases between. The CDR3 has 13 amino acids. Germline values: CDR1 SGHRS, CDR2 YFSETQ. CDR3: CASSLSDAYEQYF. The CDR3 bases are TGCGCCAGCAGCTTGTCGGACGCCTACGAGCAGTACTTC.

J is TRBJ2-7 and V is TRBV28, with 8 bases aligning to TRBD2. CDR3 length: 14 amino acids. Germline assignment: CDR1 MDHEN and CDR2 SYDVKM. The V and J ends lost 6 bases and 2 bases, in that order; junction bases with no gene match: 6. The CDR3 sequence is CASRWRGEPYEQYF. Here the CDR3 DNA reads TGTGCCAGCAGGTGGCGGGGGGAACCCTACGAGCAGTACTTC.

The V and J genes are TRBV6-5 and TRBJ2-2; TRBD1 is a possible D gene (6 bases). The V gene lost 5 bases and the J gene lost 5 bases, with 9 bases spanning the gap. CDR1 MNHEY and CDR2 SVGAGI come from the germline V gene. CDR3 length: 13 residues. The CDR3 loop is CASSITGTGELFF. The CDR3 coding sequence is TGTGCCAGCAGTATCACAGGGACCGGGGAGCTGTTTTTT.

The genes are TRBV7-9 and TRBJ2-2; D might be TRBD2 (5 bases). Trimming removed 5 bases from V and 4 bases from J, with 14 bases in between. The CDR3 contains 15 residues. From germline, CDR1 is SEHNR and CDR2 FQNEAQ (reference sequence). This CDR3 reads CASSLGEDSTGELFF. CDR3 bases: TGTGCCAGCAGCCTCGGGGAAGATAGCACCGGGGAGCTGTTTTTT.

Regarding this clone: This specimen includes other DNA sequences encoding the same CDR3. The CDR3 DNA reads as TGTGCCAGTAGTATGGGGGCGGGATCCTACGAGCAGTACTTC. This encodes CASSMGAGSYEQYF. The rearrangement uses TRBV19 and TRBJ2-7; tentatively, D is TRBD1 or TRBD2 (6 bases each). The V end was cut by 3 bases, the J end by 1 base, with 10 bases between. In germline, CDR1 is LNHDA, CDR2 SQIVND (reference sequence). There are 14 residues in the CDR3.

In its sample, this clone was seen once. V usage is TRBV10-3 and J usage is TRBJ1-4, with 10 bases aligning to TRBD1. The CDR3 is made up of 15 amino acids. V was clipped by 4 bases and J by 8 bases; unmatched bases: 7. CDR1 is ENHRY, CDR2 SYGVKD, per germline. CDR3 DNA: TGTGCCATCAGTGGGGGGACAGGGGAAAGCGAAAAACTGTTTTTT. This gives the protein CAISGGTGESEKLFF.

The chain links TRBV4-2 to TRBJ2-7, with 7 positions matching TRBD1. The CDR3 is 15 amino acids. J was trimmed by 3 bases and V by 3 bases; bases with no gene match: 8. Per the germline V gene, CDR1 is LGHNA and CDR2 is YNFKEQ. CDR3 nucleotides: TGTGCCAGCAGCCAGGAAGAAGGGGGCCTCTACGAGCAGTACTTC. This translates into CASSQEEGGLYEQYF.

This clone was observed once. V usage is TRBV7-9 and J usage is TRBJ2-2, with D possibly TRBD2 on 6 matching bases. V gave up 0 bases and J gave up 3 bases, with 14 bases separating them. The CDR3 is 17 residues long. The germline CDR1 and CDR2 sequences are SEHNR and FQNEAQ (reference sequence). CDR3 coding DNA: TGTGCCAGCAGCTTAGCGGGCGGGGTCGTGCACACCGGGGAGCTGTTTTTT. This gives the protein CASSLAGGVVHTGELFF. The full variable domain, completed using reference TRBV7-9 and TRBJ2-2, is DTGVSQNPRHKITKRGQNVTFRCDPISEHNRLYWYRQTLGQGPEFLTYFQNEAQLEKSRLLSDRFSAERPKGSFSTLEIQRTEQGDSAMYLCASSLAGGVVHTGELFFGEGSRLTVL.

In its sample, this clone was seen once. CDR3 region: CASSVDVSYNEQFF. CDR3 sequence (DNA): TGTGCCAGCAGCGTAGATGTCAGTTACAATGAGCAGTTCTTC. This chain connects TRBV9 to TRBJ2-1; D call uncertain. The germline V gene has CDR1 SGDLS and CDR2 YYNGEE. Trimming shortened V by 0 bases and J by 4 bases, and 8 bases separated the two germline ends. This CDR3 region has 14 residues.